This T cell receptor (beta chain) was obtained from a study of persistence of HIV-infected CD4 T cells. Study results and caveats: Antigen-responding cells were enriched for degenerate expanded CDR3beta sequences. TCRbeta richness was lower in CMV- and Gag-responding cells than in anti-CD3/anti-CD28-responding cells.

V was trimmed by 4 bases and J by 0 bases, leaving 10 bases between them. Germline assignment: CDR1 SGHRS and CDR2 YFSETQ. CDR3 length: 15 residues. The immunoSEQ assay was version 4, run in survey mode. Sequencing was performed with immunoSEQ multiplex PCR; in TCRdb, only in-frame clones are kept and a portion is missing. The sample shows about 15,000 clones, around 68% of them seen only once. Cells were stimulated with CMV-infected fibroblast lysates at around 9.1 ug/mL. Sorting selected CD4+ T cells upregulating both CD40 ligand and CD69. Stimulated PBMCs had first been depleted of CD8+ T cells. A roughly 20-hour stimulation of CD8-depleted PBMCs used anti-CD28/CD49d costimulation, CD40-blocking antibody and enfuvirtide. By share, this clone ranks as medium-sized. Its antigen is still unknown.

J is TRBJ1-4 and V is TRBV5-1, with D possibly matching TRBD1 (5 bases). The receptor comes from an adult man with HIV who was CMV-seropositive. Sample: CD4+ T cells sorted from PBMCs after roughly 18-hour stimulation, taken from a patient who received antiretroviral therapy. CDR3 residues: CASSGDSATNEKLFF. CDR3 sequence (DNA): TGCGCCAGCAGCGGCGACAGTGCAACTAATGAAAAACTGTTTTTT. Full variable domain (remainder filled in from reference TRBV5-1 and TRBJ1-4): KAGVTQTPRYLIKTRGQQVTLSCSPISGHRSVSWYQQTPGQGLQFLFEYFSETQRNKGNFPGRFSGRQFSNSRSEMNVSTLELGDSALYLCASSGDSATNEKLFFGSGTQLSVL.